This is a list of T cell receptor beta chains from one sample in a study of cytomegalovirus exposure and HLA in healthy donors. The repertoire was sequenced with immunoSEQ multiplex PCR; TCRdb's copy has only in-frame clones and lacks some. The repertoire holds roughly 200,000 clones, with around 77% as singletons. Source material: PBMCs. The receptors stem from a man aged 55 to 70 in good health and CMV-seronegative. Both conserved end residues are part of each CDR3. The order of the fields is D gene, J gene, V gene, clone size, CDR3 protein, CDR3 DNA. The D gene is left open where the match is weak. A clone size is listed for some rows: how often the clone was seen (once, few, many), or a class if it is expanded.

D: TRBD2; J: TRBJ2-4; V: TRBV28; size: -; CDR3: CASTGGWNIQYF; DNA: TGTGCCAGCACGGGGGGGTGGAACATTCAGTACTTC
D: TRBD2; J: TRBJ2-1; V: TRBV7-3; size: -; CDR3: CASSLATSGFYNEQFF; DNA: TGTGCCAGCAGCTTAGCTACTAGCGGGTTCTACAATGAGCAGTTCTTC
D: -; J: TRBJ1-2; V: TRBV6-1; size: -; CDR3: CASSESGRYGYTF; DNA: TGTGCCAGCAGTGAATCTGGGCGCTATGGCTACACCTTC
D: -; J: TRBJ1-1; V: TRBV19; size: -; CDR3: CASSLGVFSGEAFF; DNA: TGTGCCAGTAGTTTGGGGGTCTTCTCAGGGGAGGCTTTCTTT
D: -; J: TRBJ1-2; V: TRBV19; size: -; CDR3: CASTRAVGGGGRYGYTF; DNA: TGTGCCAGTACTCGCGCTGTAGGTGGGGGCGGACGATATGGCTACACCTTC
D: TRBD2; J: TRBJ2-2; V: TRBV11-2; size: -; CDR3: CASSFGGAGELFF; DNA: TGTGCCAGCAGCTTTGGGGGGGCCGGGGAGCTGTTTTTT
D: TRBD2; J: TRBJ2-3; V: TRBV6-4; size: -; CDR3: CASSEEAGVTDTQYF; DNA: TGTGCCAGCAGTGAAGAAGCGGGGGTCACAGATACGCAGTATTTT
D: TRBD2; J: TRBJ2-7; V: TRBV5-4; size: -; CDR3: CASSLASGVYEQYF; DNA: TGTGCCAGCAGCTTGGCTAGCGGGGTCTACGAGCAGTACTTC
D: -; J: TRBJ1-1; V: TRBV7-2; size: once; CDR3: CASSLAPTGNTEAFF; DNA: TGTGCCAGCAGCTTAGCCCCGACAGGGAACACTGAAGCTTTCTTT
D: -; J: TRBJ1-1; V: TRBV25-1; size: once; CDR3: CASRSGGLGAFF; DNA: TGTGCCAGCAGATCGGGGGGGCTTGGGGCTTTCTTT
D: -; J: TRBJ2-1; V: TRBV2; size: few; CDR3: CASSLQGLGSYNEQFF; DNA: TGTGCCAGCTCCCTACAGGGTTTAGGCTCCTACAATGAGCAGTTCTTC
D: TRBD1; J: TRBJ1-6; V: TRBV18; size: -; CDR3: CASSLDRNSPLHF; DNA: TGTGCCAGCTCACTGGACAGGAATTCACCCCTCCACTTT
D: TRBD1; J: TRBJ1-5; V: TRBV30; size: once; CDR3: CAWTKTGSYQPQHF; DNA: TGTGCCTGGACGAAGACAGGGAGTTATCAGCCCCAGCATTTT
D: -; J: TRBJ2-2; V: TRBV15; size: few; CDR3: CATSRGLNTGELFF; DNA: TGTGCCACCAGCAGAGGACTGAACACCGGGGAGCTGTTTTTT
D: -; J: TRBJ1-4; V: TRBV30; size: -; CDR3: CACPTGQINEKLFF; DNA: TGTGCCTGCCCCACAGGGCAGATTAATGAAAAACTGTTTTTT
D: -; J: TRBJ1-1; V: TRBV6-5; size: -; CDR3: CASSYGGVQVEAFF; DNA: TGTGCCAGCAGTTACGGAGGGGTACAGGTTGAAGCTTTCTTT
D: -; J: TRBJ1-6; V: TRBV14; size: once; CDR3: CASSQGTGSPLNF; DNA: TGTGCCAGCAGCCAGGGAACAGGATCACCCCTCAACTTT
D: -; J: TRBJ2-4; V: TRBV11-2; size: -; CDR3: CASSLFPSGYIQYF; DNA: TGTGCCAGCAGCTTATTCCCCAGCGGGTACATTCAGTACTTC
D: TRBD1; J: TRBJ2-7; V: TRBV7-8; size: once; CDR3: CASSPWTGTYEQYF; DNA: TGTGCCAGCAGCCCCTGGACAGGGACCTACGAGCAGTACTTC
D: TRBD1; J: TRBJ2-7; V: TRBV7-6; size: -; CDR3: CASSLESQVGQGIYEQYF; DNA: TGTGCCAGCAGCTTAGAGTCCCAGGTGGGACAGGGGATATACGAGCAGTACTTC
D: -; J: TRBJ2-2; V: TRBV27; size: -; CDR3: CASKKDSITGELFF; DNA: TGTGCCAGCAAAAAGGACTCCATCACGGGGGAGCTGTTTTTT
D: TRBD2; J: TRBJ2-5; V: TRBV9; size: -; CDR3: CASSGGAAGGQETQYF; DNA: TGTGCCAGCAGCGGAGGGGCGGCGGGGGGTCAAGAGACCCAGTACTTC
D: TRBD2; J: TRBJ2-2; V: TRBV9; size: -; CDR3: CASSPPGLAGRTGELFF; DNA: TGTGCCAGCAGCCCCCCCGGACTAGCGGGACGGACCGGGGAGCTGTTTTTT
D: TRBD1; J: TRBJ1-1; V: TRBV5-6; size: -; CDR3: CASSLVAGGHTEAFF; DNA: TGTGCCAGCAGCTTGGTGGCAGGGGGACACACTGAAGCTTTCTTT
D: TRBD2; J: TRBJ2-1; V: TRBV2; size: -; CDR3: CASTLGGGRVGSLAGRWNEQFF; DNA: TGTGCCAGCACCCTGGGGGGGGGTCGCGTGGGGTCTCTAGCGGGGCGGTGGAATGAGCAGTTCTTC
D: TRBD1; J: TRBJ2-2; V: TRBV4-3; size: -; CDR3: CASSRGTGPNTGELFF; DNA: TGCGCCAGCAGCCGCGGGACAGGACCGAACACCGGGGAGCTGTTTTTT
D: TRBD1; J: TRBJ2-7; V: TRBV7-2; size: -; CDR3: CASSPPGTGGIYEQYF; DNA: TGTGCCAGCAGCCCCCCCGGGACAGGGGGAATCTACGAGCAGTACTTC
D: TRBD1; J: TRBJ2-7; V: TRBV29-1; size: -; CDR3: CSGGTGGGEQYF; DNA: TGCAGCGGTGGGACAGGGGGAGGGGAGCAGTACTTC
D: TRBD1; J: TRBJ1-4; V: TRBV30; size: few; CDR3: CAWSVMGQGGEKLFF; DNA: TGTGCCTGGAGTGTAATGGGACAGGGTGGTGAAAAACTGTTTTTT
D: -; J: TRBJ1-1; V: TRBV19; size: -; CDR3: CARPLCDRGTEAFF; DNA: TGTGCCAGACCCCTATGTGATAGAGGGACTGAAGCTTTCTTT
D: TRBD1; J: TRBJ2-3; V: TRBV5-6; size: -; CDR3: CASSLGQGSTDTQYF; DNA: TGTGCCAGCAGCCTGGGACAGGGTAGCACAGATACGCAGTATTTT
D: -; J: TRBJ2-7; V: TRBV28; size: -; CDR3: CASSLNRAEDYEQYF; DNA: TGTGCCAGCAGTTTAAACAGGGCAGAGGACTACGAGCAGTACTTC
D: TRBD1; J: TRBJ2-3; V: TRBV18; size: -; CDR3: CASSRPGQGKTDTQYF; DNA: TGTGCCAGCTCACGACCCGGACAGGGAAAGACAGATACGCAGTATTTT
D: -; J: TRBJ1-4; V: TRBV6-5; size: -; CDR3: CASKVGATNEKLFF; DNA: TGTGCCAGCAAAGTAGGGGCAACTAATGAAAAACTGTTTTTT
D: TRBD1; J: TRBJ1-1; V: TRBV19; size: -; CDR3: CASNDPGQGKNTEAFF; DNA: TGTGCCAGTAATGATCCCGGACAGGGAAAGAACACTGAAGCTTTCTTT
D: -; J: TRBJ1-1; V: TRBV6-5; size: -; CDR3: CASSYRGYTEAFF; DNA: TGTGCCAGCAGTTATAGGGGCTACACTGAAGCTTTCTTT